A single sample gave rise to the 7 T cell receptor beta chains below, sequenced in a study of T cells in women clearing cervical HPV infection. Profiled with immunoSEQ multiplex PCR; TCRdb holds only in-frame clones, not every one. Its table lists about 22,000 clones. The sequenced sample consisted of blood buffy coat. Receptor source: a woman between 18 and 70 years old with a cervical HPV16 infection that either progressed to CIN3+ or cleared (not recorded which).

Comments on this clone: The read stops 3 residues short of the end of the CDR3; the missing end is completed from the germline J gene. This chain uses TRBV12-5 with TRBJ1-4; 7 bases are a match to TRBD1. The trim removed 0 bases at V and 5 bases at J, leaving 6 bases unmatched. This CDR3 is built from 16 residues. From germline, CDR1 is LGHNT and CDR2 FRNRAP. Incomplete CDR3 DNA: TGTGCTAGTGGTTTGGTACGGACAGGTCCGAATGAAAAA. Amino acid sequence: CASGLVRTGPNEK. The CDR3 reads in full as CASGLVRTGPNEKLFF. The whole variable domain, remainder taken from reference TRBV12-5 and TRBJ1-4, is DARVTQTPRHKVTEMGQEVTMRCQPILGHNTVFWYRQTMMQGLELLAYFRNRAPLDDSGMPKDRFSAEMPDATLATLKIQPSEPRDSAVYFCASGLVRTGPNEKLFFGSGTQLSVL.

Worth noting for this clone: The read gets to within 3 residues of the CDR3 end, and the germline J gene fills in the rest. J is TRBJ2-5 and V is TRBV20-1, with TRBD2 matching 7 bases. Germline V gene data show CDR1 as DFQATT and CDR2 as SNEGSKA (reference sequence). Trimming took 4 bases from V and 4 from J; bases not matched to a gene: 18. There are 17 residues in the CDR3. The chain's CDR3 is CSATSGDGGDFVETQYF. CDR3 DNA (partial): TGCAGTGCTACCTCCGGTGATGGGGGGGATTTTGTAGAGACC.

As regards this clone: The read terminates 3 residues ahead of where the CDR3 ends, so the germline J gene completes it. V usage is TRBV10-1 and J usage is TRBJ2-3; maybe TRBD1 (5 bases). The CDR3 spans 13 residues. The germline gives CDR1 WNHNN, CDR2 SYGVQD (reference sequence). The ends were cut back, 3 bases at V and 4 bases at J, with 8 bases in the middle. CDR3 DNA (partial): TGCGCCAGCAGTGACGAAGGGGCAGATACG. Amino acids: CASSDEGADT. The full CDR3 sequence reads CASSDEGADTQYF.

Measured by frequency, this clone is medium-sized. The CDR3 goes on 3 residues after the read ends, and that part is filled in from the germline J gene. This rearrangement joins TRBV29-1 to TRBJ2-7; tentative D call: TRBD1 (6 bases). CDR3 size: 13 residues. Germline V gene lookup returns CDR1 SQVTM and CDR2 ANQGSEA. The V gene lost 4 bases and the J gene lost 2 bases, with 12 bases spanning the gap. CDR3 DNA, as far as it was read: TGCAGCGTTGTCTGGACAGTCACCTACGAG. Translated: CSVVWTVTYE. The full CDR3 protein is CSVVWTVTYEQYF.

With respect to this clone: The read halts 3 residues ahead of the CDR3 end, with the missing end drawn from the germline J gene. This chain links TRBV7-9 with TRBJ2-1, with 11 bases fitting TRBD1. The J segment lost 7 bases and the V segment lost 4 bases, leaving 6 bases of the junction unmatched. The germline V gene has CDR1 SEHNR and CDR2 FQNEAQ (reference sequence). The CDR3 has 15 residues. The CDR3 DNA, read in part, is TGTGCCAGCAGCTCGGACAGGGGGCGTTGGAATGAG. Its translation is CASSSDRGRWNE. The whole CDR3 region reads CASSSDRGRWNEQFF.

Of note for this clone: With the read ending 3 residues before the CDR3 end, the germline J gene is used to fill in that end. The genes are TRBV29-1 and TRBJ2-3, with D possibly being TRBD2 (6 bases). Germline V gives CDR1 SQVTM, CDR2 ANQGSEA. The CDR3 length is 10 residues. The sequenced CDR3 bases are TGCAGCGTTGAGGAGGGGACG. The encoded protein is CSVEEGT. The entire CDR3 reads CSVEEGTQYF.

On this clone itself: The sequenced fragment ends 3 residues before the CDR3 boundary, so the rest is inferred from the germline J gene. V is TRBV11-2 and J is TRBJ1-1; D perhaps matches TRBD1 (5 bases). The CDR3 loop spans 12 amino acids. CDR1 is SGHAT and CDR2 is FQNNGV in the germline V gene. CDR3: CASSPSWGDAFF. The CDR3 bases that were read are TGTGCCAGCAGCCCGAGCTGGGGGGAT.